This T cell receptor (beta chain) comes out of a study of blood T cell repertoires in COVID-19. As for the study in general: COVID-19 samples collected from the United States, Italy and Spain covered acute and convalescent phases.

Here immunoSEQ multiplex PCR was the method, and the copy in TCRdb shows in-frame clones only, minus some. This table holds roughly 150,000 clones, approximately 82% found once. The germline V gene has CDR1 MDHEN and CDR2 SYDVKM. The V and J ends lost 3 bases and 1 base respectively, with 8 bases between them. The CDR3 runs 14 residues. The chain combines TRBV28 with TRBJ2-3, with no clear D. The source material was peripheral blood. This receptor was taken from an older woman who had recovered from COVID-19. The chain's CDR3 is CASSFVGGTDTQYF. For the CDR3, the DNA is TGTGCCAGCAGTTTTGTCGGTGGCACAGATACGCAGTATTTT.